Listed below are T cell receptor beta chains from one sample, sequenced in a study of cytomegalovirus exposure and HLA in healthy donors. The assay was immunoSEQ multiplex PCR, and TCRdb's table has in-frame clones only and misses some. The table counts around 210,000 clones; 0.75% to 1% lies in the top ten. Input material: PBMCs. These receptors originate from a woman aged 25-40 years in good health and CMV-seropositive. The CDR3 runs from the conserved cysteine through the conserved F or W.

TRBV7-7,CASSFSGANTGELFF
TRBV6-5,CASSYSAGAANEQFF
TRBV2,CASSEGLADYQETQYF
TRBV7-2,CASSLLPGLLYQETQYF
TRBV10-3,CAIRGGATNEKLFF
TRBV19,CASRGQRLAKNIQYF
TRBV5-1,CASSGTSGGADTGELFF
TRBV6-5,CASSYLGRYTNYGYTF
TRBV9,CASSESGGAPTDTQYF
TRBV28,CASSLLYGYTF
TRBV6-1,CASVTLEEGNYGYTF
TRBV19,CASSSYPRVGTEAFF
TRBV7-9,CASSFWGQGATDTQYF
TRBV2,CASSEAGTGGTEAFF
TRBV10-1,CASRAGLAGADTQYF
TRBV28,CASSFLNTEAFF
TRBV11-2,CASSLGWGGHSYEQYF
TRBV7-2,CASSLFSGGTDTQYF
TRBV7-9,CASSPDRHNEKLFF
TRBV5-4,CASSPGGSYEQYF
TRBV28,CASSPEGQGPAQRPQHF
TRBV19,CASSPRGRGVGYTF
TRBV6-1,CASNLGQGNYGYTF
TRBV4-2,CASSLLRGNTGELFF
TRBV30,CAWGGQQNTEAFF
TRBV6-6,CASGSYEQYF
TRBV6-1,CASEPISADTQYF
TRBV7-2,CASSWTGETYGYTF
TRBV7-2,CASSIGLVQETQYF
TRBV12-5,CASGLGQGSNEKLFF
TRBV11-2,CASSLRLAVSYNEQFF
TRBV6-1,CASTRGPPANEQFF
TRBV5-1,CASSLSLGRARTGELFF
TRBV10-3,CATTGVHEQYF
TRBV5-8,CASSFTGTVSSYEQYF
TRBV6-5,CASSYSVIDQPQHF
TRBV7-2,CASSPHSSNNEQFF